The 18 T cell receptor beta chains presented below share a single source sample, sequenced in a study of cytotoxic CD8 clonotypes in ibrutinib-treated CLL. The table came from immunoSEQ multiplex PCR; TCRdb's copy has only in-frame clones and leaves some out. The sample lists hundreds of thousands of clones; 70% were seen once. The starting material was PBMCs, obtained after 24 months of ibrutinib treatment. These receptors originate from a human donor with chronic lymphocytic leukemia.

This clone was seen ten or more times. This chain connects TRBV14 to TRBJ2-1, with D possibly being TRBD1 or TRBD2 (5 bases each). The CDR3 has 15 amino acids. CDR1 is SGHDN and CDR2 is FVKESK in the germline V gene. Trimming pared 4 bases from V and 0 bases from J, leaving 10 bases between. CDR3 loop: CASSLGTSSYNEQFF. CDR3 coding DNA: TGTGCCAGCAGCCTCGGGACGAGCTCCTACAATGAGCAGTTCTTC. The complete variable domain, with remaining parts taken from reference TRBV14 and TRBJ2-1, reads EAGVTQFPSHSVIEKGQTVTLRCDPISGHDNLYWYRRVMGKEIKFLLHFVKESKQDESGMPNNRFLAERTGGTYSTLKVQPAELEDSGVYFCASSLGTSSYNEQFFGPGTRLTVL.

The gene calls are TRBV6-5 and TRBJ2-5; D may match TRBD1 or TRBD2 (5 bases each). Trimming removed 5 bases at V and 1 base at J, with 14 bases between. This CDR3 comprises 15 residues. The germline V gene has CDR1 MNHEY and CDR2 SVGAGI. CDR3 residues: CASSGLGTVQETQYF. CDR3 nucleotide sequence: TGTGCCAGCAGTGGTCTCGGGACGGTCCAAGAGACCCAGTACTTC.

The chain employs TRBV11-1 and TRBJ2-1; 13 bases line up with TRBD2. In germline, CDR1 is SGHAT, CDR2 FQDESV (reference sequence). The CDR3 runs 18 residues. The trim removed 3 bases at V and 10 bases at J, leaving 15 bases unmatched. The CDR3 region has the DNA TGTGCCAGCAGCTTTAATCGTAAAACTAGCGGGAGGGCCGGGGAGCAGTTCTTC. It yields the protein CASSFNRKTSGRAGEQFF.

The chain carries TRBV28 and TRBJ2-7; D tentatively reads TRBD1 or TRBD2 (6 bases each). Per germline, CDR1 MDHEN and CDR2 SYDVKM. V lost 2 bases to trimming and J lost 7 bases, with 9 bases between them. The CDR3 runs 12 residues. In DNA, the CDR3 is TGTGCCAGCAGTTTAAAGGGGGGTGAGCAGTACTTC. Encoded protein: CASSLKGGEQYF.

The rearrangement joins TRBV20-1 to TRBJ2-5; D is ambiguous. Germline-derived CDR1 and CDR2 are DFQATT and SNEGSKA (reference sequence). The CDR3 spans 11 residues. The CDR3 nucleotides read TGCAGCCCCCTTTCCGGGGAGACCCAGTACTTC. Its translation is CSPLSGETQYF.

This clone appeared a few times. The rearrangement uses TRBV11-3 and TRBJ2-3; weak D call: TRBD1 (6 bases). V dropped 10 bases and J dropped 3 bases, with 20 bases sitting between them. Germline lookup yields CDR1 SGHNT and CDR2 YENEEA. The CDR3 has 15 residues. The CDR3 is CAKTLGQGNTDTQYF. The CDR3 coding sequence is TGTGCCAAAACCCTGGGGCAGGGGAATACAGATACGCAGTATTTT.

This chain joins TRBV18 and TRBJ2-3, with D perhaps matching TRBD1 (5 bases). Germline V gene data show CDR1 as KGHSH and CDR2 as LQKENI. The CDR3 runs 15 residues. Trimming removed 5 bases from V and 0 bases from J, with 12 bases in between. The CDR3 here is CASSAGSTSTDTQYF. The CDR3 DNA is TGTGCCAGCTCAGCAGGGTCCACTAGCACAGATACGCAGTATTTT. The full variable domain, completed using reference TRBV18 and TRBJ2-3, is NAGVMQNPRHLVRRRGQEARLRCSPMKGHSHVYWYRQLPEEGLKFMVYLQKENIIDESGMPKERFSAEFPKEGPSILRIQQVVRGDSAAYFCASSAGSTSTDTQYFGPGTRLTVL.

J is TRBJ1-4 and V is TRBV6-6; D perhaps matches TRBD1 (5 bases). Germline values: CDR1 MNHNY, CDR2 SVGAGI (reference sequence). This CDR3 contains 14 residues. Trimming took off 2 bases at V and 13 bases at J, with 17 bases between the two ends. CDR3 coding DNA: TGTGCCAGCAGTTACCCTCCGGGGGGGAGCGGACTGTTTTTT. Its translation: CASSYPPGGSGLFF.

This clone came up once. The chain couples TRBV18 to TRBJ1-5; maybe TRBD1 (5 bases). CDR3 length equals 16 residues. V was cut by 3 bases and J by 1 base, with 13 bases left in between. Per germline, CDR1 KGHSH and CDR2 LQKENI. CDR3 sequence: CASSPNPRTSNQPQHF. Here the CDR3 DNA reads TGTGCCAGCTCACCGAATCCGCGGACAAGCAATCAGCCCCAGCATTTT.

In this sample, this clone turned up a few times. V and J are TRBV2 and TRBJ1-1; a weak D match, TRBD1 (6 bases). Trimming removed 3 bases at V and 5 bases at J, with 10 bases between. The CDR3 totals 13 residues. CDR1 and CDR2 from the germline V gene are SNHLY and FYNNEI. The CDR3 protein is CASSDRGRTEAFF. The CDR3, as DNA: TGTGCCAGCAGTGACCGGGGGCGGACTGAAGCTTTCTTT.

The V and J genes are TRBV13 and TRBJ1-5, with no clear D. Germline values: CDR1 PRHDT, CDR2 FYEKMQ (reference sequence). The CDR3 runs 13 residues. V dropped 1 base and J dropped 3 bases, with 4 bases sitting between them. As DNA, the CDR3 is TGTGCCAGCAGCTTAGCGGCCAATCAGCCCCAGCATTTT. Amino acid sequence: CASSLAANQPQHF.

This clone has just a few counts. This chain joins TRBV19 and TRBJ2-5; 7 positions agree with TRBD1. CDR3 length equals 14 residues. V trimming: 7 bases; J trimming: 0 bases; junction bases outside the gene matches: 5. CDR1 is LNHDA and CDR2 is SQIVND in the germline V gene (reference sequence). The CDR3 protein is CASTSTGNQETQYF. The CDR3, as DNA: TGTGCCAGTACCTCGACAGGGAACCAAGAGACCCAGTACTTC.

The V and J genes are TRBV7-2 and TRBJ2-2; a possible D gene is TRBD2 (5 bases). Germline V gives CDR1 SGHTA, CDR2 FQGNSA. V lost 2 bases and J lost 2, with 9 bases in between. The CDR3 runs to 15 residues. The CDR3 coding sequence is TGTGCCAGCAGCTTACAGCGGCCTAACACCGGGGAGCTGTTTTTT. Its protein is CASSLQRPNTGELFF.

This clone has more than one count but fewer than ten. The rearrangement uses TRBV6-1 and TRBJ2-7; 7 bases are a match to TRBD2. There are 11 residues in the CDR3. CDR1 and CDR2 from the germline V gene are MNHNS and SASEGT. After removal of 8 bases from V and 2 bases from J, the junction contained 0 bases not matched to a gene. DNA of the CDR3: TGTGCCAGCCGGGGGGCCTACGAGCAGTACTTC. Amino acid sequence: CASRGAYEQYF.

V and J are TRBV9 and TRBJ2-2; D is tentatively TRBD1 or TRBD2 (6 bases each). V gave up 3 bases and J gave up 6 bases, with 12 bases separating them. Germline loops: CDR1 SGDLS, CDR2 YYNGEE. The CDR3 spans 14 residues. CDR3 in amino acids: CASSDPRGPGELFF. In nucleotides, the CDR3 is TGTGCCAGCAGCGACCCACGGGGGCCCGGGGAGCTGTTTTTT.

This clone was detected only a few times. The chain is built from TRBV4-1 and TRBJ2-7; no clear D gene. The CDR3 contains 13 residues. Looked up from germline, CDR1 is MGHRA and CDR2 is YSYEKL. V shed 0 bases and J shed 6 bases, with 9 bases lying between them. CDR3 protein: CASSQDVGLEQYF. The CDR3 nucleotides read TGCGCCAGCAGCCAAGATGTCGGGCTCGAGCAGTACTTC.

The chain carries TRBV28 and TRBJ2-7; 14 bases match TRBD2. Losses at the gene ends were 5 bases for V and 1 base for J; bases not matched to a gene: 7. The CDR3 has 17 residues. Germline lookup yields CDR1 MDHEN and CDR2 SYDVKM. CDR3 amino acids: CASSNPGLAGVSYEQYF. DNA for the CDR3: TGTGCCAGCAGTAATCCGGGACTAGCGGGAGTTTCCTACGAGCAGTACTTC.

The gene calls are TRBV6-1 and TRBJ2-2, with no clear D. The CDR3 is 14 amino acids. The ends were cut back, 2 bases at V and 4 bases at J, with 8 bases in the middle. Per the germline V gene, CDR1 is MNHNS and CDR2 is SASEGT. The CDR3 loop is CASSELGLTGELFF. Here the CDR3 DNA reads TGTGCCAGCAGTGAACTCGGTCTCACCGGGGAGCTGTTTTTT.